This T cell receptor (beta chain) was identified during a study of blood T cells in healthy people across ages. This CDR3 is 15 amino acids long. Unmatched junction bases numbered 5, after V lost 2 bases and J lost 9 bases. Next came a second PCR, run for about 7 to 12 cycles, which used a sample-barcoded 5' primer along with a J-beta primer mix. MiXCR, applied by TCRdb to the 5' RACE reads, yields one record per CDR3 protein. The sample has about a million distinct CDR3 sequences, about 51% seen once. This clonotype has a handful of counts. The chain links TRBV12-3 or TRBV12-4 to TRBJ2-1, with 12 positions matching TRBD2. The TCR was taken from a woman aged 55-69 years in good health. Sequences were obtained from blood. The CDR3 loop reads CASSLLAGGRSEQFF. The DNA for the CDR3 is TGTGCCAGCAGTTTACTAGCGGGAGGGCGGAGTGAGCAGTTCTTC.